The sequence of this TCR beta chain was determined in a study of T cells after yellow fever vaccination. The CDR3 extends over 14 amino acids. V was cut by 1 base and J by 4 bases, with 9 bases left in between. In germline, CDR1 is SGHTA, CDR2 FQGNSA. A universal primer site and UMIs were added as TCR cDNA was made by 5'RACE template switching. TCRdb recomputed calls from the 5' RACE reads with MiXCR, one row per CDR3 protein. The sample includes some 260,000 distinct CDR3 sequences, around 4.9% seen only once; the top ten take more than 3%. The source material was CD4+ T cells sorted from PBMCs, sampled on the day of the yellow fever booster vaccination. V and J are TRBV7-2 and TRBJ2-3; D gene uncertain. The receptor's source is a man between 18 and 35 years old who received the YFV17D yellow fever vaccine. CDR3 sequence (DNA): TGTGCCAGCAGCTTAGGAGGTTCGGCAGATACGCAGTATTTT. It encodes CASSLGGSADTQYF. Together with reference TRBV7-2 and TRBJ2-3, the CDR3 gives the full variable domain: GAGVSQSPSNKVTEKGKDVELRCDPISGHTALYWYRQSLGQGLEFLIYFQGNSAPDKSGLPSDRFSAERTGGSVSTLTIQRTQQEDSAVYLCASSLGGSADTQYFGPGTRLTVL.